These T cell receptor delta chains were read from a single sample in a study of Vδ1+ human thymocytes. TCRdb called clones anew from the multiplex PCR reads with CATT. The profile shows under 80,000 delta-chain clones, around 35% of them singletons. The sequencing input was Vdelta1+ gamma-delta thymocytes from the thymus. The source of these receptors is a boy under three years old who had congenital heart surgery. The CDR3 runs from the conserved cysteine through the conserved F or W. Fields, in order: clone size, V gene, CDR3 length, J gene, D gene, CDR3 DNA, CDR3 protein. A D gene is named only where the DNA matches it firmly. Clone sizes are given selectively: once, few, many, or a class where the clone is expanded.

>-|TRDV1|21|TRDJ1|-
TGTGCTCTTGGGGAGTCCGCCTCCAGCACCGATACACAGCTTGGCACCGATAAACTCATCTTT
CALGESASSTDTQLGTDKLIF
>-|TRDV1|13|TRDJ1|-
TGTGCTCTTGGGGAGATGGCCCCGATTAAACTCATCTTT
CALGEMAPIKLIF
>-|TRDV1|17|TRDJ1|TRDD3
TGTGCTCTTGGGGAACGGCGGGGGGATACTTGTACCGATAAACTCATCTTT
CALGERRGDTCTDKLIF
>few|TRDV3|18|TRDJ1|TRDD3
TGTGCCTTTACTAGTCTAGTTTACTGGGGGTTGTACACCGATAAACTCATCTTT
CAFTSLVYWGLYTDKLIF
>-|TRDV1|22|TRDJ1|TRDD3
TGTGCTCTTGGGGAACTAGATACTTCACCGTACTGGGGGTTGCGTGGGACCGATAAACTCATCTTT
CALGELDTSPYWGLRGTDKLIF
>few|TRDV1|15|TRDJ1|-
TGTGCTCTGGTGGGGGTTCACCCGTACACCGATAAACTCATCTTT
CALVGVHPYTDKLIF
>few|TRDV2|17|TRDJ1|-
TGTGCCTGTGACACCGGTAGTCTGGGGAATGAATTCGATAAACTCATCTTT
CACDTGSLGNEFDKLIF
>-|TRDV1|20|TRDJ1|TRDD3
TGTGCTCTTGGGGAATATAGACCTGGGGGATATCTTCCCCAAACGGTTAAACTCATCTTT
CALGEYRPGGYLPQTVKLIF
>-|TRDV1|21|TRDJ1|-
TGTGCTCTTGGGGAACGGGTCCCTACGAAATGGAGGACCCTTTACACCGATAAACTCATCTTT
CALGERVPTKWRTLYTDKLIF
>-|TRDV1|19|TRDJ1|-
TGTGCTCTTGGGGACTTCTCCCCAATTGGGACCCCGTACACCGATAAACTCATCTTT
CALGDFSPIGTPYTDKLIF
>few|TRDV1|16|TRDJ1|-
TGTGCTCTTGGGGCCACAACTAGGCGCCGGACCGATAAACTCATCTTC
CALGATTRRRTDKLIF
>-|TRDV1|20|TRDJ1|TRDD3
TGTGCTCTTGGGGAACCATTACGGGTACGAACTGGGGGGAGCACCGATAAACTCATCTTT
CALGEPLRVRTGGSTDKLIF
>-|TRDV1|14|TRDJ1|-
TGTGCTCTTGGGGAATCGGTCCTACGGATGAAACTCATCTTT
CALGESVLRMKLIF
>few|TRDV1|22|TRDJ1|TRDD3
TGTGCTCTTGGGGAACTAGCGTGTCCTACGAATATACTGGGGGATAGGTCCGGTAAACTCATCTTT
CALGELACPTNILGDRSGKLIF
>few|TRDV1|17|TRDJ1|TRDD3
TGTGCTCTTGGGGAACATCCCTACTGGGGATACACCGATAAACTCATCTTT
CALGEHPYWGYTDKLIF
>few|TRDV1|19|TRDJ1|TRDD3
TGTGCTCTTGGGGAGACTTGGATACTGGGGGTCCAGTACACCGATAAACTCATCTTT
CALGETWILGVQYTDKLIF
>few|TRDV1|17|TRDJ1|-
TGTGCTCTTGCCTGTACTCTCAACTGTGCGTACACCGATAAACTCATCTTT
CALACTLNCAYTDKLIF
>-|TRDV1|21|TRDJ1|TRDD3
TGTGCTCTTGGGGAACGGGCCTTCCCTCACTGGGGGATACGCGCGGACGATAAACTCATCTTT
CALGERAFPHWGIRADDKLIF
>few|TRDV1|21|TRDJ1|TRDD3
TGTGCTCTTGGGGAAGCCTTCCTAGGCGGGGGATACGCAGGGTACACCGATAAACTCATCTTT
CALGEAFLGGGYAGYTDKLIF
>-|TRDV1|20|TRDJ1|TRDD3
TGTGCTCTTGGGGGCAACGGAGTACTGGGGGATACTGCACACACCGATAAACTCATCTTT
CALGGNGVLGDTAHTDKLIF
>-|TRDV1|19|TRDJ1|-
TGTGCTCTTGGGGAAGCGAATTTATTACTTAACCACAACACCGATAAACTCATCTTT
CALGEANLLLNHNTDKLIF
>few|TRDV1|18|TRDJ1|-
TGTGCTCTTGGGGAATTAATTCAGCGTCGGGGGGACACCGATAAACTCATCTTT
CALGELIQRRGDTDKLIF
>-|TRDV1|21|TRDJ1|TRDD3
TGTGCTCTTGGGGAACTCTACTGGGGGATACAGGGTCAGAGGACCGGCGATAAACTCATCTTT
CALGELYWGIQGQRTGDKLIF
>few|TRDV1|20|TRDJ1|TRDD3
TGTGCTCTTGGGGAACCCCACCGGGGCTGGGGGATTGTAGACACCGATAAACTCATCTTT
CALGEPHRGWGIVDTDKLIF